Listed below are T cell receptor beta chains from one sample, sequenced in a study of blood T cells in healthy people across ages. TCRdb reanalysed the 5' RACE reads using MiXCR and keeps one entry per CDR3 protein. This table holds fewer than 700,000 distinct CDR3 sequences, 35% to 50% found once. Sequencing input: blood. All receptors derive from an elderly man in good health. Each CDR3 is given with its conserved first and last residue. A D gene is named only where the DNA matches it firmly. Clone size, where shown, is once, few, many, or a class for clones that have expanded.

-	TRBV15	few	TRBJ1-2	TGTGCCACCAGCAGAGATCGGGGGGCGGAGGGCTACACCTTC	CATSRDRGAEGYTF
TRBD2	TRBV10-2	-	TRBJ2-7	TGTGTCAGCAGTGATCGAGCGGGGGGGACCTACGAGCAGTACTTC	CVSSDRAGGTYEQYF
-	TRBV14	-	TRBJ2-5	TGTGCCAGCAGCCAAGCTGCCGGGGTATCAGAGCAGTACTTC	CASSQAAGVSEQYF
TRBD2	TRBV12-3/TRBV12-4	few	TRBJ2-3	TGTGCCAGCAGCCCTTCTCTAGCGGCAAGTGCAGATACGCAGTATTTT	CASSPSLAASADTQYF
-	TRBV6-5	-	TRBJ1-3	TGTGCCAGCAGTTCCCAAAGGTCTGGAAACACCATATATTTT	CASSSQRSGNTIYF
TRBD1	TRBV6-1	-	TRBJ2-1	TGTGCCAGCAGCCCCGGGACAGGGGGCTCGAATGAGCAGTTCTTC	CASSPGTGGSNEQFF
-	TRBV7-9	-	TRBJ2-1	TGTGCCAGCAGCACCGTCGCTGTTTCCTACAATGAGCAGTTCTTC	CASSTVAVSYNEQFF
-	TRBV7-2	-	TRBJ2-7	TGTTCCAGCAGCTTAACAGGCGACGAGCAGTACTTC	CSSSLTGDEQYF
-	TRBV5-5	many	TRBJ1-5	TGTGCCAGCAGCTTGGAAGGGCATCAGCCCCAGCATTTT	CASSLEGHQPQHF
-	TRBV7-9	-	TRBJ2-5	TGTGCCAGCAGTTCAAACGGGGATAAAGAGACCCAGTACTTC	CASSSNGDKETQYF
-	TRBV6-2/TRBV6-3	-	TRBJ2-7	TGTGCCAGCAGTTGGCGTCTCTCCTACGAGCAGTACTTC	CASSWRLSYEQYF
-	TRBV28	few	TRBJ2-7	TGTGCCAGCAGTCCCCTGGGGTACGAGCAGTACTTC	CASSPLGYEQYF
-	TRBV11-3	-	TRBJ2-5	TGTGCCAGCAGCTTAGGAGAGTTATCCGGACTCGAGACCCAGTACTTC	CASSLGELSGLETQYF
-	TRBV7-2	many	TRBJ2-7	TGTGCCAGCAGCGAAGGTTTAATCGGCGAGCAGTACTTC	CASSEGLIGEQYF
-	TRBV4-1	few	TRBJ2-1	TGCGCCAGCAGCCTCCTGGCGTTCGGCCTTCGTAATGAGCAGTTCTTC	CASSLLAFGLRNEQFF
-	TRBV20-1	few	TRBJ2-3	TGCAGTCCCAAGACGGGGGTGGGCACAGATACGCAGTATTTT	CSPKTGVGTDTQYF
TRBD1	TRBV7-2	few	TRBJ2-1	TGTGCCAGCAGCGCCTCAGGGGGTGAGCAGTTCTTC	CASSASGGEQFF
-	TRBV20-1	-	TRBJ2-7	TGCAGTGCCAGGACAGATCTCGACGAGCAGTACTTC	CSARTDLDEQYF
-	TRBV3-1	-	TRBJ1-2	TGTGCCAGCAGCCGGGACGGTGCTGGGTATGGCTACACCTTC	CASSRDGAGYGYTF
-	TRBV20-1	few	TRBJ2-3	TGCAGTGCTAGGGCCGTCTTGGAGGGGGAGGGCACAGATACGCAGTATTTT	CSARAVLEGEGTDTQYF
TRBD1	TRBV7-9	-	TRBJ1-1	TGTGCCAGCACCCAGGACAGGCTTGAAGCTTTCTTT	CASTQDRLEAFF
TRBD1	TRBV7-2	-	TRBJ2-5	TGTGCCAGCAGCTTAGGGGGGGACAGGGCGACCCAGTACTTC	CASSLGGDRATQYF
TRBD1	TRBV6-5	-	TRBJ1-2	TGTGCCAGCAGTTACTCGGCGTCCGGGACAGAAGGCTACACCTTC	CASSYSASGTEGYTF
-	TRBV29-1	-	TRBJ2-7	TGCAGCGTTGTGCAGCGCTCCTACAATGAGCAGTACTTC	CSVVQRSYNEQYF
-	TRBV14	many	TRBJ2-7	TGTGCCAGCAGCCAAAACACCTACGAGCAGTACTTC	CASSQNTYEQYF
TRBD2	TRBV11-1	-	TRBJ2-3	TGTGCCAGCAGCTTAGCCCTACCACCGGGACTAGCGGGAGGCAAGCTCACAGATACGCAGTATTTT	CASSLALPPGLAGGKLTDTQYF
TRBD1	TRBV27	-	TRBJ1-1	TGTGCCAGCAGAAGAGACACAGGGGGTACTGAAGCTTTCTTT	CASRRDTGGTEAFF
TRBD2	TRBV29-1	many	TRBJ2-7	TGCAGCGTTGATATCGGGCTAGCGGGACGCTACGAGCAGTACTTC	CSVDIGLAGRYEQYF
TRBD2	TRBV20-1	-	TRBJ2-1	TGCAGTGCTAGAAGATCGGCGGGAGCAAGAAATGAGCAGTTCTTC	CSARRSAGARNEQFF
TRBD1	TRBV7-2	-	TRBJ2-1	TGTGCCAGCAGCTTAGCGGCGACAGGGGGAGAGACCCAGTTCTTC	CASSLAATGGETQFF
-	TRBV10-3	-	TRBJ1-2	TGTGCCATCAGTGCCCAGGAGGGAAACTATGGCTACACCTTC	CAISAQEGNYGYTF
TRBD2	TRBV20-1	-	TRBJ2-7	TGCAGTGCTAATACACGGACTAGCGGGGCCGCCTACGAGCAGTACTTC	CSANTRTSGAAYEQYF
-	TRBV7-2	few	TRBJ2-5	TGTGCCAGCAGCTTAGCGTCAGGGGTGGAGACCCAGTACTTC	CASSLASGVETQYF
-	TRBV20-1	-	TRBJ1-2	TGCAGTGCTAGAGGAGGGGCAGGGACGTTGTTAAATGGCTACACCTTC	CSARGGAGTLLNGYTF
TRBD2	TRBV20-1	few	TRBJ2-3	TGCAGTGCTAGAGTTAATAGCGGGGGGCCGAGGCGGACAGATACGCAGTATTTT	CSARVNSGGPRRTDTQYF
TRBD1	TRBV29-1	-	TRBJ2-7	TGCAGCGCCACCGGAAAGGGACAGAACTACGAGCAGTACTTC	CSATGKGQNYEQYF
TRBD1	TRBV6-5	-	TRBJ1-1	TGTGCCAGCAGTTACTCGACGTTCCAGGGGGGCTTTAATGAAGCTTTCTTT	CASSYSTFQGGFNEAFF
-	TRBV5-5	few	TRBJ2-7	TGTGCCAGCAGCTTGCGGAGAGACTACGAGCAGTACTTC	CASSLRRDYEQYF
TRBD2	TRBV10-1	-	TRBJ2-1	TGCGCCAGCAAGCGGGACCCCTCTGGTGAGCAGTTCTTC	CASKRDPSGEQFF